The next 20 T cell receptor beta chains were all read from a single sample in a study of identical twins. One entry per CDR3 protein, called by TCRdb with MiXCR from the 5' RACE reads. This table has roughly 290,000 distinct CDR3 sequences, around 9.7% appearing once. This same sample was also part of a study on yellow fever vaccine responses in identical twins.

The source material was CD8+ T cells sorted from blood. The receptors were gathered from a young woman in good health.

CDR3 sequence: CATTQVGFDSTRFQETQYF. The CDR3 DNA is TGTGCCACCACCCAAGTAGGTTTTGATTCAACACGGTTCCAAGAGACCCAGTACTTC. The V call is TRBV12-3 or TRBV12-4, the J call TRBJ2-5; D is ambiguous. CDR3 length equals 19 residues. V lost 10 bases to trimming and J lost 1 base, with 31 bases between them.

Written as DNA, the CDR3 is TGTGCCAGCAGTGAAGGGACAGGGGGTGGCGAGCAGTACTTC. Its translation: CASSEGTGGGEQYF. The chain carries TRBV2 and TRBJ2-7, with 10 bases lining up with TRBD1. CDR3 length equals 14 residues. V lost 1 base, J lost 6 bases, and 3 bases stayed unmatched. Looked up from germline, CDR1 is SNHLY and CDR2 is FYNNEI.

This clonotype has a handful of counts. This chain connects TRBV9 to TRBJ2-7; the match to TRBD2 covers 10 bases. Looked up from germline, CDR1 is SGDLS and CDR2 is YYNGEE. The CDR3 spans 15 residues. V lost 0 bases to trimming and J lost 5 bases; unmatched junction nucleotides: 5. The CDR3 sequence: CASSVEGTSVDEQYF. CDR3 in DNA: TGTGCCAGCAGCGTAGAGGGGACTAGCGTCGACGAGCAGTACTTC.

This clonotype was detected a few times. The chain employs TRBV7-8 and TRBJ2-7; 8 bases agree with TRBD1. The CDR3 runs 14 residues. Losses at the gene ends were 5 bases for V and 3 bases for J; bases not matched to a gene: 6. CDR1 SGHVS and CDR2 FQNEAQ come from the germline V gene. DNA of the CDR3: TGTGCCAGCAGCCCCATTGGACAGGGCTACGAGCAGTACTTC. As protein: CASSPIGQGYEQYF.

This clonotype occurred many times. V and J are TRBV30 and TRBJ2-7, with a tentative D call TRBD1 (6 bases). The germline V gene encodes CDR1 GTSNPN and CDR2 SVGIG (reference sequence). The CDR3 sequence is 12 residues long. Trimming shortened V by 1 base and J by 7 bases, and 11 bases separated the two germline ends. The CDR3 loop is CAWSGWQGEQYF. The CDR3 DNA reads TGTGCCTGGAGTGGGTGGCAGGGGGAGCAGTACTTC.

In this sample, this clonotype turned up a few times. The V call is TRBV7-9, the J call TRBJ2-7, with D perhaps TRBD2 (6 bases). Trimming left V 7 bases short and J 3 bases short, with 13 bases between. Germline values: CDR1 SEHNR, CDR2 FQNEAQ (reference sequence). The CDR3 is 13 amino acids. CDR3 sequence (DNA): TGTGCCAGCATGGGGGGTGAACGCTACGAGCAGTACTTC. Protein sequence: CASMGGERYEQYF.

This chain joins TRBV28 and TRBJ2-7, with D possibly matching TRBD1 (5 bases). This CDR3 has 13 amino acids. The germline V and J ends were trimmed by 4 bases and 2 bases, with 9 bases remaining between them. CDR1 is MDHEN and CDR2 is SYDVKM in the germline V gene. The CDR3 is CASSWGRTYEQYF. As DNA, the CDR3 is TGTGCCAGCAGTTGGGGCAGGACCTACGAGCAGTACTTC.

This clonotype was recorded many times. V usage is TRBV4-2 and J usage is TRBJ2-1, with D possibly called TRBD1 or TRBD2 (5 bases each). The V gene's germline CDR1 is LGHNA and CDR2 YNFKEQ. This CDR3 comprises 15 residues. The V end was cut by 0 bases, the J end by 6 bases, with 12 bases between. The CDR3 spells CASSQDGDPSNEQFF. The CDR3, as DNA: TGTGCCAGCAGCCAAGACGGGGACCCCAGCAATGAGCAGTTCTTC.

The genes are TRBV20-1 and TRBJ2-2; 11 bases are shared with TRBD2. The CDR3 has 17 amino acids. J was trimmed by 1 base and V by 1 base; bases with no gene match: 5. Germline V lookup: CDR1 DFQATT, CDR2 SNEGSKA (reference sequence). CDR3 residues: CSARGLLAGVNTGELFF. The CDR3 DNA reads TGCAGTGCTAGAGGCCTACTAGCGGGGGTGAACACCGGGGAGCTGTTTTTT.

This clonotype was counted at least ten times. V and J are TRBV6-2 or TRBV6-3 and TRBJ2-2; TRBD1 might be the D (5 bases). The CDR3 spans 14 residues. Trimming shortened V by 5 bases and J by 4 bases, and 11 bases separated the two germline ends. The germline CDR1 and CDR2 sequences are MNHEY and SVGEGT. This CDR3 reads CASSSGQATGELFF. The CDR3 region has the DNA TGTGCCAGCAGTAGTGGACAAGCCACCGGGGAGCTGTTTTTT.

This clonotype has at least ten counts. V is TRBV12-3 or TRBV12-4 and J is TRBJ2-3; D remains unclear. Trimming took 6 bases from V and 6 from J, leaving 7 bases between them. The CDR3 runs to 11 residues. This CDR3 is CASSTADTQYF. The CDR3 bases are TGTGCCAGCAGCACTGCGGATACGCAGTATTTT.

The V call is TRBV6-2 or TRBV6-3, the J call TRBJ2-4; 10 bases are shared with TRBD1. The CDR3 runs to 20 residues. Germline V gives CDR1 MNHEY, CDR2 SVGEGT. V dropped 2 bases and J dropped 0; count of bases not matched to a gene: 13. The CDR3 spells CASSYTPGQGPLGAKNIQYF. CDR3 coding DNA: TGTGCCAGCAGTTACACTCCGGGACAGGGGCCCCTTGGAGCCAAAAACATTCAGTACTTC.

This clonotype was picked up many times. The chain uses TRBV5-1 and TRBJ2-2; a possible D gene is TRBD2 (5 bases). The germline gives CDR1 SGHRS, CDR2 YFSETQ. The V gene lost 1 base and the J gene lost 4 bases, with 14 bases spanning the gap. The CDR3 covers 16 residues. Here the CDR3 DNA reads TGCGCCAGCAGCTTGTTCTGGGAGATAACCACCGGGGAGCTGTTTTTT. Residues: CASSLFWEITTGELFF.

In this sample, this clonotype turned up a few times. The CDR3 nucleotides are TGTGCCAGCAGTCCCCAACGCTCACCCGTCCAAGAGACCCAGTACTTC. Its protein product is CASSPQRSPVQETQYF. This chain connects TRBV28 to TRBJ2-5; unclear D gene. Trimming removed 5 bases from V and 1 base from J, with 17 bases in between. The CDR3 length is 16 residues. The germline CDR1 and CDR2 sequences are MDHEN and SYDVKM.

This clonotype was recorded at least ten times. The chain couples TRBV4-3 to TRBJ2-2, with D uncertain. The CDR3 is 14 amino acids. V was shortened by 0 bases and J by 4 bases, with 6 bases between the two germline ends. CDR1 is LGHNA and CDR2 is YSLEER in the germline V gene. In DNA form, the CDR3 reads TGCGCCAGCAGCCAAGATTCTGGCACCGGGGAGCTGTTTTTT. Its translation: CASSQDSGTGELFF.

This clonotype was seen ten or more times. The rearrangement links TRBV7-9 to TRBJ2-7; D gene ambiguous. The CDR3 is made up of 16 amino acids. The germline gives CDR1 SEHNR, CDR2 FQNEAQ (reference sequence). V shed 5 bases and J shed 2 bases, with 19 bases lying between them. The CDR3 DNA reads TGTGCCAGCAGCATACCTACAATGCGCCTTACCTACGAGCAGTACTTC. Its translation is CASSIPTMRLTYEQYF. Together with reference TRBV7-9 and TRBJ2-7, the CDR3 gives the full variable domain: DTGVSQNPRHKITKRGQNVTFRCDPISEHNRLYWYRQTLGQGPEFLTYFQNEAQLEKSRLLSDRFSAERPKGSFSTLEIQRTEQGDSAMYLCASSIPTMRLTYEQYFGPGTRLTVT.

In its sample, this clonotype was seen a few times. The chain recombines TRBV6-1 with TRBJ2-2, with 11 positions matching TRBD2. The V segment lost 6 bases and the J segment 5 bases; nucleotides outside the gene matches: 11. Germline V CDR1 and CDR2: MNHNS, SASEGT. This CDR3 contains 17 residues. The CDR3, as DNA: TGTGCCAGCAGCCCACCTGGGCTAGCGGGAGGTACCGGGGAGCTGTTTTTT. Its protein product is CASSPPGLAGGTGELFF.

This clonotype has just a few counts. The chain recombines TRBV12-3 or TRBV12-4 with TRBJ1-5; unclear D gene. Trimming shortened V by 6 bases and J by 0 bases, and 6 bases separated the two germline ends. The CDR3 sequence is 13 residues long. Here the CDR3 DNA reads TGTGCCAGCAGCGCCGATAGCAATCAGCCCCAGCATTTT. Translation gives CASSADSNQPQHF.

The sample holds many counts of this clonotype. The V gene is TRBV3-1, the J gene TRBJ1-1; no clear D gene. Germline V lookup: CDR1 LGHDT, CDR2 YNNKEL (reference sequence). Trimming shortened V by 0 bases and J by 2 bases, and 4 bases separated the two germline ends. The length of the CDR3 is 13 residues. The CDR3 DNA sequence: TGTGCCAGCAGCCAAGACCCTAACACTGAAGCTTTCTTT. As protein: CASSQDPNTEAFF.

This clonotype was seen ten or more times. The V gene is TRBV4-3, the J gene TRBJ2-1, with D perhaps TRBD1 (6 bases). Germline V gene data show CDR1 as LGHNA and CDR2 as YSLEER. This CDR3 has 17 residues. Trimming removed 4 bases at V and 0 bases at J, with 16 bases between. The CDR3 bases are TGCGCCAGCAGCCCTGGTGTGGGGGCTTTCTCCTACAATGAGCAGTTCTTC. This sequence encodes CASSPGVGAFSYNEQFF.